This entry lists 30 T cell receptor beta chains sequenced from one sample in a study of PD-1 blockade in classical Hodgkin lymphoma. As for time point: cycle 4 day 1 (C4D1), after less than 7 weeks of nivolumab. Each and every patient relapsed after autologous stem cell transplantation, and patients got differing brentuximab vedotin exposure. Using immunoSEQ multiplex PCR, the repertoire was profiled, and TCRdb retains in-frame clones only, with some absent. Here the sample spans roughly 51,000 clones, about 75% being singletons. This material consisted of peripheral blood mononuclear cells (PBMCs), taken before the fourth cycle of nivolumab. The source of these receptors is a human donor with classical Hodgkin lymphoma.

This clone was seen a handful of times. This sequence joins TRBV7-2 and TRBJ2-1; D may be TRBD1 (6 bases). Germline CDR1 reads SGHTA; CDR2 reads FQGNSA. The CDR3 has 12 residues. The V end lost 4 bases, the J end lost 8 bases, and 9 bases lay between the germline ends. This CDR3 reads CASSSQGYEQFF. The CDR3 DNA follows: TGTGCCAGCAGCTCCCAGGGGTATGAGCAGTTCTTC.

The genes are TRBV28 and TRBJ2-1, with 7 bases that match TRBD2. This CDR3 spans 16 amino acids. V gave up 6 bases and J gave up 6 bases; unmatched junction bases: 14. From germline, CDR1 is MDHEN and CDR2 SYDVKM. The CDR3 region is CASSLPWEGGANEQFF. DNA of the CDR3: TGTGCCAGCAGCCTACCTTGGGAGGGAGGGGCCAATGAGCAGTTCTTC.

The chain recombines TRBV5-1 with TRBJ2-5, with unresolved D. Matching the DNA end better, TRBJ2-7 makes the J call doubtful. Looked up from germline, CDR1 is SGHRS and CDR2 is YFSETQ. The CDR3 extends over 15 amino acids. CDR3 amino acids: CASSHHIQVPYEQYF. In DNA form, the CDR3 reads TGCGCCAGCAGCCATCATATTCAAGTGCCCTACGAGCAGTACTTC.

Ten or more counts support this clone. The chain links TRBV2 to TRBJ1-5; perhaps TRBD1 as D (6 bases). The germline gives CDR1 SNHLY, CDR2 FYNNEI. The CDR3 extends over 13 amino acids. Trimming left V 6 bases short and J 7 bases short, with 13 bases between. The CDR3 DNA is TGTGCCAGCAGCGCACAGGGTAGACAGCCCCAGCATTTT. This encodes CASSAQGRQPQHF.

The J gene is TRBJ2-3, the V gene TRBV6-1; D possibly corresponds to TRBD2 (6 bases). Germline assignment: CDR1 MNHNS and CDR2 SASEGT. The CDR3 has 15 amino acids. The V end lost 0 bases, the J end lost 0 bases, and 7 bases lay between the germline ends. CDR3 amino acids: CASSEAGLSTDTQYF. CDR3 sequence (DNA): TGTGCCAGCAGTGAAGCGGGACTGAGCACAGATACGCAGTATTTT.

The table lists this clone with many counts. This chain uses TRBV19 with TRBJ1-4, with D possibly TRBD1 on 5 matching bases. CDR1 is LNHDA, CDR2 SQIVND, per germline (reference sequence). V was trimmed by 8 bases and J by 8 bases, leaving 15 bases between them. This CDR3 has 13 amino acids. This CDR3 reads CASAGRVNEKLFF. In DNA, the CDR3 is TGTGCCAGTGCCGGCAGGGTAAACGAAAAACTGTTTTTT.

The chain recombines TRBV15 with TRBJ2-5; D is uncertain. This CDR3 spans 15 amino acids. V lost 0 bases, J lost 2 bases, and 10 bases lay in between. CDR1 is LNHNV and CDR2 is YYDKDF in the germline V gene (reference sequence). The CDR3 coding sequence is TGTGCCACCAGCAGAGAGTCCCGCAGGCAAGAGACCCAGTACTTC. The encoded protein is CATSRESRRQETQYF. Full variable domain (missing parts from reference TRBV15 and TRBJ2-5): DAMVIQNPRYQVTQFGKPVTLSCSQTLNHNVMYWYQQKSSQAPKLLFHYYDKDFNNEADTPDNFQSRRPNTSFCFLDIRSPGLGDTAMYLCATSRESRRQETQYFGPGTRLLVL.

The chain combines TRBV6-6 with TRBJ2-5; D remains ambiguous. The CDR3 extends over 15 amino acids. With 2 bases removed from V and 5 bases from J, the gap between germline ends came to 15 bases. The germline V gene encodes CDR1 MNHNY and CDR2 SVGAGI (reference sequence). CDR3 region: CASSYGLTKYETQYF. In DNA, the CDR3 is TGTGCCAGCAGTTACGGTCTGACGAAATACGAGACCCAGTACTTC.

The V gene is TRBV27, the J gene TRBJ2-1; 11 bases are shared with TRBD2. Trimming removed 5 bases from V and 5 bases from J; junction bases left unmatched: 2. Germline lookup yields CDR1 MNHEY and CDR2 SMNVEV (reference sequence). This CDR3 region has 14 residues. The CDR3 DNA follows: TGTGCCAGCAGTCCGGGACTAGCGGACAATGAGCAGTTCTTC. Translating it yields CASSPGLADNEQFF.

The V gene is TRBV25-1, the J gene TRBJ2-6, with D unclear. The CDR3 sequence is 16 residues long. V was clipped by 1 base and J by 1 base, with 8 bases between them. Germline CDR1 and CDR2: MGHDK and SYGVNS. The CDR3 DNA follows: TGTGCCAGCAGTGAATTTACGGGTTCTGGGGCCAACGTCCTGACTTTC. Protein sequence: CASSEFTGSGANVLTF.

This clone was detected only a few times. The chain's CDR3 is CASSEARGTGELFF. The CDR3 DNA reads TGCGCCAGCAGTGAGGCTAGGGGGACCGGGGAGCTGTTTTTT. V usage is TRBV10-1 and J usage is TRBJ2-2; D is perhaps TRBD1 (6 bases). Germline loops: CDR1 WNHNN, CDR2 SYGVQD (reference sequence). Deletions cut 2 bases from V and 5 bases from J, with 9 bases between. The CDR3 is made up of 14 amino acids.

This CDR3 reads CASSLQGTVYNEQFF. The CDR3 DNA sequence: TGTGCCAGCAGTTTACAGGGGACGGTCTACAATGAGCAGTTCTTC. This rearrangement joins TRBV27 to TRBJ2-1; D might be TRBD1 (6 bases). Germline V gene data show CDR1 as MNHEY and CDR2 as SMNVEV (reference sequence). Trimming shortened V by 2 bases and J by 3 bases, and 11 bases separated the two germline ends. The CDR3 totals 15 residues.

In its sample, this clone was seen once. The chain employs TRBV7-2 and TRBJ2-3; either TRBD1 or TRBD2 may fit D (6 bases each). Germline-derived CDR1 and CDR2 are SGHTA and FQGNSA. The CDR3 sequence is 13 residues long. Trimming shortened V by 4 bases and J by 5 bases, and 10 bases separated the two germline ends. CDR3 in amino acids: CASSWRGKDTQYF. CDR3 bases: TGTGCCAGCAGCTGGAGGGGGAAAGATACGCAGTATTTT.

CDR3 DNA sequence: TGTGCCAGCAGCGTTGGGACTAGCGCTACCACAGATACGCAGTATTTT. This gives the protein CASSVGTSATTDTQYF. The chain is built from TRBV9 and TRBJ2-3; 10 nucleotides line up with TRBD2. The CDR3 sequence is 16 residues long. V was pared by 2 bases and J by 2 bases, with 5 bases of the junction left unmatched. Germline V gene data show CDR1 as SGDLS and CDR2 as YYNGEE.

The chain carries TRBV18 and TRBJ2-5, with unresolved D. The CDR3 is 12 amino acids. Germline V gene lookup returns CDR1 KGHSH and CDR2 LQKENI. The V and J ends lost 5 bases and 2 bases respectively, with 6 bases between them. The CDR3 bases are TGTGCCAGCTCAGGAGCGCAAGAGACCCAGTACTTC. It encodes CASSGAQETQYF. Looking up the rest from reference TRBV18 and TRBJ2-5 gives the full variable domain: NAGVMQNPRHLVRRRGQEARLRCSPMKGHSHVYWYRQLPEEGLKFMVYLQKENIIDESGMPKERFSAEFPKEGPSILRIQQVVRGDSAAYFCASSGAQETQYFGPGTRLLVL.

This chain links TRBV2 with TRBJ1-5, with a possible D match to TRBD1 (6 bases). Germline-derived CDR1 and CDR2 are SNHLY and FYNNEI. V was cut by 5 bases and J by 6 bases, with 14 bases left in between. The CDR3 contains 14 residues. Written as DNA, the CDR3 is TGTGCCAGCAGTAAGAACAGGGAGGGTCAGCCCCAGCATTTT. It yields the protein CASSKNREGQPQHF.

The chain links TRBV7-8 to TRBJ1-2; perhaps TRBD1 as D (5 bases). The germline gives CDR1 SGHVS, CDR2 FQNEAQ. The CDR3 extends over 15 amino acids. The V end lost 4 bases, the J end lost 4 bases, and 16 bases lay between the germline ends. The CDR3 sequence is CASSSRPAGPYGYTF. Written as DNA, the CDR3 is TGTGCCAGCAGCTCCCGACCGGCAGGGCCCTATGGCTACACCTTC.

The CDR3 protein is CASSQVPGQAYF. CDR3 nucleotides: TGTGCCAGCAGCCAAGTACCTGGACAGGCATATTTT. The chain joins TRBV14 to TRBJ1-3; 7 bases are shared with TRBD1. The CDR3 consists of 12 residues. Unmatched junction bases numbered 6, after V lost 1 base and J lost 15 bases. Germline V lookup: CDR1 SGHDN, CDR2 FVKESK.

The chain uses TRBV2 and TRBJ1-2, with D perhaps TRBD1 (6 bases). CDR3 length equals 13 residues. The germline gives CDR1 SNHLY, CDR2 FYNNEI. The V end lost 4 bases, the J end lost 5 bases, and 11 bases lay between the germline ends. CDR3 residues: CASSGTARYGYTF. The DNA for the CDR3 is TGTGCCAGCAGTGGGACAGCTCGTTATGGCTACACCTTC.

This chain links TRBV28 with TRBJ2-1; tentatively, D is TRBD2 (6 bases). Looked up from germline, CDR1 is MDHEN and CDR2 is SYDVKM. Trimming took 4 bases from V and 5 from J, leaving 12 bases between them. This CDR3 spans 14 amino acids. CDR3 nucleotides: TGTGCCAGCAGTTCCTGGACTAAGAACAATGAGCAGTTCTTC. It codes for CASSSWTKNNEQFF.

V usage is TRBV7-2 and J usage is TRBJ1-2; D possibly corresponds to TRBD1 (5 bases). CDR1 SGHTA and CDR2 FQGNSA come from the germline V gene. The V end was cut by 5 bases, the J end by 1 base, with 14 bases between. The CDR3 length is 15 residues. DNA for the CDR3: TGTGCCAGCAGCCCCCGACAGATTTTTAACTATGGCTACACCTTC. Protein: CASSPRQIFNYGYTF.

The chain carries TRBV28 and TRBJ2-2; TRBD2 agrees at 11 bases. J gave up 2 bases and V 10 bases, and 18 bases lay outside the gene matches. CDR1 and CDR2 from the germline V gene are MDHEN and SYDVKM. The CDR3 length is 19 residues. Written as DNA, the CDR3 is TGTGCCACCGTAAGAAGAAACTTAGCGGGAGGGTCAAACACCGGGGAGCTGTTTTTT. Residues: CATVRRNLAGGSNTGELFF. Full variable domain (outside the CDR3, taken from reference TRBV28 and TRBJ2-2): DVKVTQSSRYLVKRTGEKVFLECVQDMDHENMFWYRQDPGLGLRLIYFSYDVKMKEKGDIPEGYSVSREKKERFSLILESASTNQTSMYLCATVRRNLAGGSNTGELFFGEGSRLTVL.

V gene TRBV5-1 combines with J gene TRBJ1-4; 9 nucleotides match TRBD1. CDR1 SGHRS and CDR2 YFSETQ come from the germline V gene. The CDR3 is made up of 18 amino acids. The V and J ends lost 2 bases and 4 bases, in that order; junction bases with no gene match: 12. The DNA of the CDR3 is TGCGCCAGCAGCTTTAGGGGACAGGGAATTTCACTTAATGAAAAACTGTTTTTT. This encodes CASSFRGQGISLNEKLFF. Combining the CDR3 with reference TRBV5-1 and TRBJ1-4 gives the whole variable domain KAGVTQTPRYLIKTRGQQVTLSCSPISGHRSVSWYQQTPGQGLQFLFEYFSETQRNKGNFPGRFSGRQFSNSRSEMNVSTLELGDSALYLCASSFRGQGISLNEKLFFGSGTQLSVL.

This clone was recorded only once. The V and J genes are TRBV10-3 and TRBJ1-2; possibly TRBD1 for D (5 bases). The germline V and J ends were trimmed by 4 bases and 4 bases, with 7 bases remaining between them. Germline V gene sequence: CDR1 ENHRY, CDR2 SYGVKD. This CDR3 region has 12 residues. Here the CDR3 reads CAISGGTYGYTF. Written as DNA, the CDR3 is TGTGCCATCAGTGGGGGGACCTATGGCTACACCTTC.

This clone turned up a few times. The J gene is TRBJ2-7, the V gene TRBV14, with D perhaps TRBD2 (6 bases). CDR3 size: 15 residues. Trimming removed 0 bases from V and 1 base from J, with 10 bases in between. CDR1 SGHDN and CDR2 FVKESK come from the germline V gene. The CDR3: CASSQDRGKSYEQYF. Here the CDR3 DNA reads TGTGCCAGCAGCCAAGATCGGGGGAAGTCCTACGAGCAGTACTTC.

This sequence joins TRBV5-6 and TRBJ1-1; no definite D call. Germline lookup yields CDR1 SGHDT and CDR2 YYEEEE. This CDR3 is built from 14 residues. Between the trimmed V and J ends, which lost 4 bases and 8 bases, there was a span of 18 bases. The CDR3 bases are TGTGCCAGCAGCCGTCTTTACTTGAGCACCGAAGCTTTCTTT. Its translation: CASSRLYLSTEAFF.

The chain employs TRBV27 and TRBJ1-4; D uncertain. V lost 4 bases and J lost 0, with 9 bases in between. The CDR3 is 15 residues long. CDR1 and CDR2 from the germline V gene are MNHEY and SMNVEV (reference sequence). As DNA, the CDR3 is TGTGCCAGCAGTTCGACCCTGGCAACTAATGAAAAACTGTTTTTT. Its translation is CASSSTLATNEKLFF.

This clone has only a few counts. This chain joins TRBV2 and TRBJ1-2; D is ambiguous. V shed 6 bases and J shed 4 bases, with 6 bases lying between them. This CDR3 contains 11 residues. Germline V gene data show CDR1 as SNHLY and CDR2 as FYNNEI. CDR3 loop: CASREGYGYTF. The CDR3, as DNA: TGTGCCAGCAGAGAGGGCTATGGCTACACCTTC.

This sequence joins TRBV7-9 and TRBJ1-6; TRBD1 matches at 8 bases. CDR1 and CDR2 (germline): SEHNR, FQNEAQ (reference sequence). J was trimmed by 4 bases and V by 1 base; bases with no gene match: 0. The CDR3 consists of 15 residues. The CDR3 region has the DNA TGTGCCAGCAGCTTAGGACAGGGGTATAATTCACCCCTCCACTTT. This encodes CASSLGQGYNSPLHF.

This chain uses TRBV6-5 with TRBJ1-1; D is ambiguous. The germline CDR1 and CDR2 sequences are MNHEY and SVGAGI. Deletions cut 2 bases from V and 4 bases from J, with 11 bases between. The CDR3 sequence is 14 residues long. CDR3 protein: CASSYEGDSTEAFF. CDR3 sequence (DNA): TGTGCCAGCAGTTACGAGGGTGATAGCACTGAAGCTTTCTTT.